This T cell receptor beta chain was sequenced in a study of shared clonotypes between healthy human individuals. This table comes from immunoSEQ multiplex PCR, and its TCRdb copy is limited to in-frame clones, with some not included. The table lists some 2,100,000 clones, around 95% of them singletons, with over 0.1% in the top ten. The junction had 4 bases not matched to a gene; V was cut back by 7 bases and J by 0 bases. This CDR3 has 14 residues. CDR1 is MRHNA, CDR2 SNTAGT, per germline. The chain couples TRBV6-4 to TRBJ2-3; TRBD1 agrees at 7 bases. The sequence was obtained from a young man in good health. Material for sequencing was naive CD4+ T cells sorted from blood. Subset specified: CD45RA+ positively selected. CDR3: CASNRGISTDTQYF. As DNA, the CDR3 is TGTGCCAGCAACAGGGGTATAAGCACAGATACGCAGTATTTT.